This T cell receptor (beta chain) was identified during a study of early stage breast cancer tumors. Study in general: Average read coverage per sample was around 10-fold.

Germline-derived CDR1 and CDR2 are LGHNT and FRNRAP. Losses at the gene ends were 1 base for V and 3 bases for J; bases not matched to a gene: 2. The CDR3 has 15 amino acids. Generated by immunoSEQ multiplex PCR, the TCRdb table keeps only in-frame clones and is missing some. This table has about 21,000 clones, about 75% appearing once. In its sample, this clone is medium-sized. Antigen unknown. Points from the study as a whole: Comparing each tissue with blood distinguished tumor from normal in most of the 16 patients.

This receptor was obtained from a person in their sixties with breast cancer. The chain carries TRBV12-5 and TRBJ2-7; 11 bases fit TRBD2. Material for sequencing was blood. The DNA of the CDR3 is TGTGCTAGTGGTTTGGAGCTAGCGGGAGGCTACGAGCAGTACTTC. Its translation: CASGLELAGGYEQYF.